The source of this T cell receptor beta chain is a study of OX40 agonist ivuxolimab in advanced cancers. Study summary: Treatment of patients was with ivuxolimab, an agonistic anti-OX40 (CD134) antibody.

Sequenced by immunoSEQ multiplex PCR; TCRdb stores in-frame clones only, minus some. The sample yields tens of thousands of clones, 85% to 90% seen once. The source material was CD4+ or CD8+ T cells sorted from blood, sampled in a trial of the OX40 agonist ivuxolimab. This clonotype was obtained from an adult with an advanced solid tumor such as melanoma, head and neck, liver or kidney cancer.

The CDR3 DNA reads TGTGCCAGCAGTATACGGGACAGGGGTCCCGGGGAGCTGTTTTTT. It translates to CASSIRDRGPGELFF. The chain has TRBV2 and TRBJ2-2; TRBD1 agrees at 10 bases. Trimming took 5 bases from V and 6 from J; bases not matched to a gene: 6. The CDR3 is made up of 15 amino acids. Per germline, CDR1 SNHLY and CDR2 FYNNEI.